The 10 T cell receptor beta chains below were found in one sample sequenced in a study of T cell repertoires in cytomegalovirus infection. TCRdb fed the reads into MiXCR, producing one record per CDR3 protein. Found here are about 310,000 distinct CDR3 sequences, 9.6% of them singletons; the top ten hold around 2.5%. Sequenced input: PBMCs. All receptors derive from a human donor in good health (CMV status not recorded). Some clones in this sample may be carry-over from other donors' samples.

Ten or more counts support this clonotype. The chain uses TRBV5-6 and TRBJ2-7; TRBD2 matches at 7 bases. The germline V gene encodes CDR1 SGHDT and CDR2 YYEEEE. The V segment lost 7 bases and the J segment 3 bases; nucleotides outside the gene matches: 4. This CDR3 has 12 amino acids. CDR3 sequence: CASRGGGYEQYF. The CDR3 DNA sequence: TGTGCCAGCCGTGGGGGGGGCTACGAGCAGTACTTC.

The chain links TRBV20-1 to TRBJ2-2, with D possibly matching TRBD1 (6 bases). The germline gives CDR1 DFQATT, CDR2 SNEGSKA (reference sequence). The CDR3 has 16 residues. V lost 2 bases, J lost 7 bases, and 20 bases lay in between. Here the CDR3 reads CSARPTSKGVFGELFF. The CDR3 nucleotides read TGCAGTGCTAGACCTACGTCTAAGGGGGTTTTCGGGGAGCTGTTTTTT.

This clonotype was seen repeatedly, ten times or more. The chain combines TRBV7-2 with TRBJ2-3; possible D gene TRBD1, 6 bases. The V gene's germline CDR1 is SGHTA and CDR2 FQGNSA. This CDR3 spans 14 amino acids. V lost 10 bases, J lost 0 bases, and 14 bases lay in between. Written as DNA, the CDR3 is TGTGCCAACACTGACAGGAGAAGCACAGATACGCAGTATTTT. Its translation is CANTDRRSTDTQYF.

In its sample, this clonotype was seen many times. V usage is TRBV7-2 and J usage is TRBJ1-5; 7 bases agree with TRBD1. This CDR3 is built from 16 residues. Germline lookup yields CDR1 SGHTA and CDR2 FQGNSA. V lost 6 bases and J lost 2; bases outside the gene matches: 10. The CDR3 region is CASSPTGAGRNQPQHF. The CDR3 nucleotides read TGTGCCAGCAGTCCTACAGGGGCAGGGCGCAATCAGCCCCAGCATTTT.

This clonotype was observed at least ten times. This rearrangement joins TRBV20-1 to TRBJ2-5; 7 bases are shared with TRBD2. J gave up 1 base and V 6 bases, and 8 bases lay outside the gene matches. CDR1 and CDR2 from the germline V gene are DFQATT and SNEGSKA (reference sequence). The CDR3 runs 14 residues. Here the CDR3 DNA reads TGCAGTGCCCCGAAGGGAGGGATCCAAGAGACCCAGTACTTC. It yields the protein CSAPKGGIQETQYF.

Many counts were recorded for this clonotype. The CDR3 region is CASSYEGGNTEAFF. CDR3 coding DNA: TGTGCCAGCAGTTACGAAGGGGGGAACACTGAAGCTTTCTTT. The chain combines TRBV6-6 with TRBJ1-1, with a possible D match to TRBD1 (6 bases). Germline CDR1 and CDR2: MNHNY and SVGAGI (reference sequence). The CDR3 is 14 residues long. V lost 2 bases and J 1 base, leaving 8 bases between the germline ends.

This clonotype was seen ten or more times. This chain connects TRBV20-1 to TRBJ1-5, with D possibly matching TRBD1 (6 bases). The CDR3 runs to 17 residues. Trimming removed 1 base from V and 1 base from J, with 17 bases in between. The germline V gene has CDR1 DFQATT and CDR2 SNEGSKA (reference sequence). The CDR3 region is CSARVIGGVSSNQPQHF. In nucleotides, the CDR3 is TGCAGTGCTAGAGTGATAGGGGGAGTTTCGAGCAATCAGCCCCAGCATTTT.

This clonotype has at least ten counts. V and J are TRBV6-1 and TRBJ2-4; the D gene is possibly TRBD1 (5 bases). Trimming stripped 1 base from V and 0 bases from J, with 19 bases between. This CDR3 is built from 19 residues. Germline CDR1 and CDR2: MNHNS and SASEGT. The CDR3 DNA reads as TGTGCCAGCAGTGAAGACGGAGCAGGGTTCCAGCTAGCCAAAAACATTCAGTACTTC. This gives the protein CASSEDGAGFQLAKNIQYF.

This chain joins TRBV15 and TRBJ2-7, with 7 bases aligning to TRBD1. The CDR3 is made up of 14 amino acids. Germline V gives CDR1 LNHNV, CDR2 YYDKDF (reference sequence). J gave up 3 bases and V 4 bases, and 6 bases lay outside the gene matches. As DNA, the CDR3 is TGTGCCACCAGCAATGGAGACAGGGACTACGAGCAGTACGTC. This translates into CATSNGDRDYEQYV.

This clonotype occurred a few times. The chain links TRBV7-2 to TRBJ2-7; D possibly corresponds to TRBD1 (5 bases). V gave up 4 bases and J gave up 3 bases, with 13 bases separating them. CDR1 is SGHTA and CDR2 is FQGNSA in the germline V gene. CDR3 length: 14 residues. CDR3 residues: CASSSRQGGYEQYV. DNA for the CDR3: TGTGCCAGCAGCTCTCGCCAGGGTGGCTACGAGCAGTACGTC.